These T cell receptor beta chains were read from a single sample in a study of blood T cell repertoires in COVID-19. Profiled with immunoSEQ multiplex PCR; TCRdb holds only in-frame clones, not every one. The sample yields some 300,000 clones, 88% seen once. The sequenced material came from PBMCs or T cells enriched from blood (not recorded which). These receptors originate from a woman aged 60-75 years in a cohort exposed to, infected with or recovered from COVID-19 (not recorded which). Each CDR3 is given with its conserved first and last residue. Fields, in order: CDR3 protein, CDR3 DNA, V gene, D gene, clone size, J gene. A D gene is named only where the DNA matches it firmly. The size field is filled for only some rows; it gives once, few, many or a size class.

CDR3: CASSTQGNQPQHF
DNA: TGTGCCAGCAGCACTCAGGGTAATCAGCCCCAGCATTTT
V: TRBV19
D: NA
size: once
J: TRBJ1-5

CDR3: CASSQEYNLAGAWNEQFF
DNA: TGTGCCAGCAGCCAAGAGTACAACTTGGCGGGAGCTTGGAATGAGCAGTTCTTC
V: TRBV3-1/TRBV3-2
D: TRBD2
size: NA
J: TRBJ2-1

CDR3: CASSKGAGVEETQYF
DNA: TGCGCCAGCAGTAAGGGGGCAGGGGTAGAAGAGACCCAGTACTTC
V: TRBV5-1
D: TRBD1
size: NA
J: TRBJ2-5

CDR3: CASSMTGADRDEKLFF
DNA: TGTGCCAGCAGCATGACAGGGGCCGACAGAGATGAAAAACTGTTTTTT
V: TRBV7-3
D: TRBD1
size: NA
J: TRBJ1-4

CDR3: CASSQDRNMNTEAFF
DNA: TGTGCCAGCTCCCAGGACAGGAACATGAACACTGAAGCTTTCTTT
V: TRBV18
D: TRBD1
size: NA
J: TRBJ1-1

CDR3: CASSQSSESQETQYF
DNA: TGTGCCAGCAGCCAATCCTCGGAGAGCCAAGAGACCCAGTACTTC
V: TRBV3-1/TRBV3-2
D: NA
size: NA
J: TRBJ2-5

CDR3: CASSVRTGGEKLFF
DNA: TGTGCCAGCAGCGTAAGGACAGGAGGTGAAAAACTGTTTTTT
V: TRBV7-9
D: TRBD1
size: NA
J: TRBJ1-4

CDR3: CASSQGLRLAGAAEQYF
DNA: TGCGCCAGCAGCCAGGGCCTGCGACTAGCGGGAGCCGCCGAGCAGTACTTC
V: TRBV4-1
D: TRBD2
size: NA
J: TRBJ2-7

CDR3: CAKRRGRDIQYF
DNA: TGTGCCAAGCGAAGGGGAAGGGACATTCAGTACTTC
V: TRBV3-1/TRBV3-2
D: NA
size: once
J: TRBJ2-4

CDR3: CASSPRTGEVNEQFF
DNA: TGCGCCAGCAGCCCCCGGACAGGGGAGGTAAATGAGCAGTTCTTC
V: TRBV5-1
D: TRBD1
size: NA
J: TRBJ2-1

CDR3: CASAAESSGANVLTF
DNA: TGTGCCAGTGCGGCGGAATCCTCTGGGGCCAACGTCCTGACTTTC
V: TRBV19
D: NA
size: NA
J: TRBJ2-6

CDR3: CASSSPRTGGYETQYF
DNA: TGCGCCAGCTCGTCCCCGCGGACAGGGGGTTATGAGACCCAGTACTTC
V: TRBV10-2
D: TRBD1
size: NA
J: TRBJ2-5

CDR3: CASRGQNLYEQYF
DNA: TGTGCCAGCAGAGGACAGAACCTCTACGAGCAGTACTTC
V: TRBV6-5
D: NA
size: NA
J: TRBJ2-7

CDR3: CASSQEWGQGNYGYTF
DNA: TGTGCCAGCAGCCAAGAATGGGGACAGGGGAACTATGGCTACACCTTC
V: TRBV3-1/TRBV3-2
D: TRBD1
size: NA
J: TRBJ1-2

CDR3: CASSQGPLNQPQHF
DNA: TGTGCCAGCAGCCAGGGGCCCCTCAATCAGCCCCAGCATTTT
V: TRBV7-2
D: NA
size: few
J: TRBJ1-5

CDR3: CASSLSPGNETQYF
DNA: TGTGCCAGCAGTTTATCGCCAGGGAATGAGACCCAGTACTTC
V: TRBV27
D: NA
size: once
J: TRBJ2-5

CDR3: CASSQTGGESSYEQYF
DNA: TGTGCCAGCTCACAAACAGGGGGGGAGAGCTCCTACGAGCAGTACTTC
V: TRBV18
D: NA
size: NA
J: TRBJ2-7

CDR3: CAISESTRAYGYTF
DNA: TGTGCCATCAGTGAGTCGACGCGGGCTTACGGCTACACCTTC
V: TRBV10-3
D: NA
size: NA
J: TRBJ1-2

CDR3: CASSPLSSTDTQYF
DNA: TGTGCCAGCAGCCCTCTGAGTTCCACAGATACGCAGTATTTT
V: TRBV9
D: NA
size: NA
J: TRBJ2-3

CDR3: CASSAQGVGGYTF
DNA: TGTGCCAGCAGCGCCCAGGGGGTGGGTGGCTACACCTTC
V: TRBV9
D: TRBD1
size: NA
J: TRBJ1-2

CDR3: CASSFGQGTEAFF
DNA: TGTGCCAGCAGTTTCGGACAGGGGACTGAAGCTTTCTTT
V: TRBV6-5
D: TRBD1
size: NA
J: TRBJ1-1

CDR3: CASVPGHKNTGELFF
DNA: TGCGCCAGCGTCCCGGGACACAAGAACACCGGGGAGCTGTTTTTT
V: TRBV5-1
D: NA
size: NA
J: TRBJ2-2

CDR3: CASRPRGGGQETQYF
DNA: TGTGCCAGTAGACCGCGTGGGGGGGGACAAGAGACCCAGTACTTC
V: TRBV19
D: TRBD2
size: NA
J: TRBJ2-5

CDR3: CASSRLTGDYGYTF
DNA: TGTGCCAGCAGCCGACTAACAGGGGACTATGGCTACACCTTC
V: TRBV9
D: TRBD1
size: NA
J: TRBJ1-2

CDR3: CAWYRQGYYGYTF
DNA: TGTGCCTGGTACCGACAGGGCTACTATGGCTACACCTTC
V: TRBV30
D: TRBD1
size: NA
J: TRBJ1-2

CDR3: CASTPGTGPNYGYTF
DNA: TGTGCCAGCACACCCGGGACAGGACCTAACTATGGCTACACCTTC
V: TRBV6-5
D: TRBD1
size: NA
J: TRBJ1-2

CDR3: CASSQFISGSKVF
DNA: TGCGCCAGCAGCCAATTCATTAGCGGGAGTAAGGTCTTC
V: TRBV4-3
D: TRBD2
size: NA
J: TRBJ2-1

CDR3: CASLRQGVNYGYTF
DNA: TGTGCCAGCCTCAGACAGGGGGTTAACTATGGCTACACCTTC
V: TRBV7-9
D: TRBD1
size: NA
J: TRBJ1-2

CDR3: CASSESPGSTEAFF
DNA: TGCGCCAGCAGTGAGTCCCCCGGTAGTACTGAAGCTTTCTTT
V: TRBV10-1
D: NA
size: NA
J: TRBJ1-1

CDR3: CASSLGEGLRNTIYF
DNA: TGTGCCAGCAGCTTAGGTGAGGGACTGCGAAACACCATATATTTT
V: TRBV7-9
D: NA
size: NA
J: TRBJ1-3

CDR3: CASSQGRQNYEQYF
DNA: TGCGCCAGCAGCCAAGGACGACAGAACTACGAGCAGTACTTC
V: TRBV4-3
D: NA
size: once
J: TRBJ2-7

CDR3: CATRDRGSPGAQYF
DNA: TGTGCCACCCGGGACAGAGGATCCCCAGGGGCCCAGTACTTC
V: TRBV28
D: TRBD1
size: once
J: TRBJ2-5

CDR3: CASSLEGKGAQGYTF
DNA: TGTGCCAGCAGCTTAGAGGGAAAGGGGGCGCAGGGCTACACCTTC
V: TRBV7-6
D: TRBD1
size: NA
J: TRBJ1-2